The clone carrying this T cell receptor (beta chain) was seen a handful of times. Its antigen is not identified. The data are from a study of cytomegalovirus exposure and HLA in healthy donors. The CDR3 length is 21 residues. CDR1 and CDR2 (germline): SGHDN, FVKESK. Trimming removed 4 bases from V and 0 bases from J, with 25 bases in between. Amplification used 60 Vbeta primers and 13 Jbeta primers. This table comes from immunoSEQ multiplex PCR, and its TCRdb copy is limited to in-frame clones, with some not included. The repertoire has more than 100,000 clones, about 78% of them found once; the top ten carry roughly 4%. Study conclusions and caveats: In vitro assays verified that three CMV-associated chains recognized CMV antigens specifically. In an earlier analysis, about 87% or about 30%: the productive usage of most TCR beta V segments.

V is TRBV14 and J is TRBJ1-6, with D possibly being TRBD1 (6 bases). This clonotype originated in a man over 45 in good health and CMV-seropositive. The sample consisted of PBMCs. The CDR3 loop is CASSLYRPGHPKSSYNSPLHF. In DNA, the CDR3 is TGTGCCAGCAGCCTCTATAGACCGGGACATCCGAAGAGCTCCTATAATTCACCCCTCCACTTT.